A selection of T cell receptor beta chains follows, all from one sample in a study of blood T cells in healthy people across ages. TCRdb itself ran the 5' RACE reads through MiXCR, one entry per CDR3 protein. Of 600,000 to 1,000,000 distinct CDR3 sequences in the sample, about 25% were seen once. The sample was also linked to a second study, of T cells of mothers and their children.

Sequenced input: blood. These receptor sequences come from a boy between 10 and 17 years old in good health. Each CDR3 is given with its conserved first and last residue. D genes are given only for firm matches. Clone sizes are given selectively: once, few, many, or a class where the clone is expanded.

few,TRBJ1-2,TRBV20-1,-,CSAREKGDYGYTF,TGCAGTGCTAGAGAAAAGGGGGACTATGGCTACACCTTC
-,TRBJ1-5,TRBV28,-,CASSSSTTNQPQHF,TGTGCCAGCAGCAGTTCCACGACCAATCAGCCCCAGCATTTT
-,TRBJ2-7,TRBV30,-,CAWSTRTASEQYF,TGTGCCTGGAGTACCCGGACAGCTTCCGAGCAGTACTTC
-,TRBJ1-1,TRBV11-2,TRBD1,CASSLGGRARGRGGDTEAFF,TGTGCCAGCAGCTTAGGAGGCAGGGCCAGGGGGCGCGGAGGCGACACTGAAGCTTTCTTT
-,TRBJ2-3,TRBV28,TRBD1,CASSQTSGQGQADTQYF,TGTGCCAGCAGCCAGACCTCCGGACAGGGTCAGGCAGATACGCAGTATTTT
-,TRBJ2-7,TRBV3-1,-,CASSRASTGVKGVNYEQYF,TGTGCCAGCAGCCGTGCCTCGACGGGTGTAAAGGGGGTGAACTACGAGCAGTACTTC
few,TRBJ2-1,TRBV29-1,-,CSGVDSISYNEQFF,TGCAGCGGCGTGGACTCGATTTCCTACAATGAGCAGTTCTTC
few,TRBJ2-3,TRBV7-9,TRBD2,CASSSPTSGTNADTQYF,TGTGCCAGCAGCTCCCCGACTAGCGGGACTAACGCAGATACGCAGTATTTT
-,TRBJ2-3,TRBV10-2,-,CASHWQRVEGTQYF,TGCGCCAGTCACTGGCAGCGGGTGGAAGGTACGCAGTATTTT
few,TRBJ1-6,TRBV6-1,-,CASRLWPDGSSYNSPLHF,TGTGCCAGCAGATTGTGGCCCGACGGGAGCTCCTATAATTCACCCCTCCACTTT
-,TRBJ2-7,TRBV4-3,-,CASSQATDFGEQYF,TGCGCCAGCAGCCAAGCTACAGACTTTGGCGAGCAGTACTTC
few,TRBJ2-5,TRBV6-5,TRBD1,CASTKGQGVETQYF,TGTGCCAGCACCAAGGGTCAGGGGGTAGAGACCCAGTACTTC
-,TRBJ2-5,TRBV5-1,-,CASSKDPGPETQYF,TGCGCCAGCAGCAAGGACCCTGGGCCAGAGACCCAGTACTTC
few,TRBJ1-2,TRBV3-1,TRBD1,CASSPLPGQGSYGYTF,TGTGCCAGCAGCCCCCTTCCGGGACAGGGATCCTATGGCTACACCTTC
-,TRBJ2-3,TRBV9,TRBD1,CASSGTGSADTQYF,TGTGCCAGCAGCGGGACAGGGTCGGCAGATACGCAGTATTTT
few,TRBJ1-1,TRBV6-2/TRBV6-3,TRBD1,CASKEGQKNTEAFF,TGTGCCAGCAAGGAGGGACAGAAGAACACTGAAGCTTTCTTT